Sequencing of this T cell receptor beta chain was carried out in a study of blood T cell repertoires in COVID-19. Study overall: The United States, Italy and Spain were the sources of the acute and convalescent COVID-19 samples. PBMCs, B-cell-depleted T cells, or T cells provided the cDNA or gDNA that made up the material.

Authors' methods: Amplified reference gene primers provided the basis for estimating nucleated cell counts. Measured with immunoSEQ multiplex PCR; TCRdb has only the in-frame clones, and not every one. The DNA gave D and trimming, while V, J and clone size come from that table. The data contain 250,000 to 350,000 clones, around 89% of them singletons. Followed over time, Seattle patients had been enrolled while infection was active. Germline V lookup: CDR1 SGHNT, CDR2 YYREEE (reference sequence). CDR3 length: 14 residues. V shed 10 bases, J shed 6 bases, and the junction held 9 bases outside the gene matches.

This receptor was identified in a woman aged 45-65 years with COVID-19, enrolled during active disease. This chain joins TRBV5-4 and TRBJ2-3, with 12 bases aligning to TRBD2. The source material was peripheral blood. CDR3 residues: CAAGTSGFGDTQYF. CDR3 DNA sequence: TGTGCCGCTGGGACTAGCGGGTTTGGGGATACGCAGTATTTT.